The 23 T cell receptor beta chains in this list originate from one sample, sequenced in a study of cytomegalovirus exposure and HLA in healthy donors. Primers included in the PCR were 60 Vbeta and 13 Jbeta primers. Data came from immunoSEQ multiplex PCR; TCRdb stores just in-frame clones and leaves some out. Altogether about 100,000 clones are present, under 85% being singletons, with the ten largest covering under 2%. The specimen was PBMCs. All receptors come from a woman aged 40-49 years in good health and CMV-seronegative.

This clone was seen more than once but under ten times. The chain links TRBV5-8 to TRBJ1-1, with D possibly matching TRBD1 (5 bases). The CDR3 has 16 amino acids. The ends were cut back, 4 bases at V and 2 bases at J, with 18 bases in the middle. CDR1 SGHTS and CDR2 YDEGEE come from the germline V gene. The CDR3 reads CASSPWAGIINTEAFF. As DNA, the CDR3 is TGTGCCAGCAGCCCCTGGGCAGGGATCATTAACACTGAAGCTTTCTTT.

The chain employs TRBV20-1 and TRBJ2-7, with D hard to call. V was trimmed by 7 bases and J by 3 bases, leaving 10 bases between them. The germline V gene encodes CDR1 DFQATT and CDR2 SNEGSKA (reference sequence). This CDR3 is 11 amino acids long. The CDR3 sequence: CSGPEHYEQYF. The CDR3 DNA follows: TGCAGTGGCCCGGAGCACTACGAGCAGTACTTC.

The chain recombines TRBV11-2 with TRBJ2-1; D might be TRBD2 (6 bases). CDR1 and CDR2 from the germline V gene are SGHAT and FQNNGV. The CDR3 runs to 16 residues. V lost 1 base and J lost 3, with 13 bases in between. The CDR3 reads CASSLVGRGNYNEQFF. The DNA for the CDR3 is TGTGCCAGCAGCTTAGTAGGCCGGGGGAACTACAATGAGCAGTTCTTC. The whole variable domain, filled in from reference TRBV11-2 and TRBJ2-1, reads EAGVAQSPRYKIIEKRQSVAFWCNPISGHATLYWYQQILGQGPKLLIQFQNNGVVDDSQLPKDRFSAERLKGVDSTLKIQPAKLEDSAVYLCASSLVGRGNYNEQFFGPGTRLTVL.

The CDR3 protein is CASSFPVGSPTDTQYF. CDR3 in DNA: TGTGCCAGCAGCTTCCCCGTGGGCAGTCCCACAGATACGCAGTATTTT. The rearrangement uses TRBV11-3 and TRBJ2-3; D not resolved. Germline V gene sequence: CDR1 SGHNT, CDR2 YENEEA. This CDR3 contains 16 residues. The ends were cut back, 3 bases at V and 2 bases at J, with 15 bases in the middle.

V is TRBV6-6 and J is TRBJ2-5; no clear D. The CDR3 has 14 residues. Germline V lookup: CDR1 MNHNY, CDR2 SVGAGI (reference sequence). Between the trimmed V and J ends, which lost 1 base and 3 bases, there was a span of 9 bases. CDR3 region: CASSYWAGKETQYF. The CDR3 DNA reads TGTGCCAGCAGTTACTGGGCAGGTAAAGAGACCCAGTACTTC.

This clone was picked up one time. Other DNA sequences of this sample code for an identical CDR3. This chain links TRBV5-1 with TRBJ2-3; D is perhaps TRBD1 (5 bases). The V gene's germline CDR1 is SGHRS and CDR2 YFSETQ. This CDR3 has 15 residues. Deletions cut 0 bases from V and 2 bases from J, with 10 bases between. The CDR3 nucleotides are TGCGCCAGCAGCTTGGGCTACGGACACACAGATACGCAGTATTTT. Translated: CASSLGYGHTDTQYF.

The CDR3 here is CASSLGNRGAYNSPLHF. In DNA, the CDR3 is TGCGCCAGCAGCTTGGGGAACAGGGGAGCTTATAATTCACCCCTCCACTTT. The gene calls are TRBV5-1 and TRBJ1-6; TRBD1 matches at 7 bases. V lost 0 bases to trimming and J lost 4 bases; unmatched junction nucleotides: 7. This CDR3 spans 17 amino acids. Germline V gene sequence: CDR1 SGHRS, CDR2 YFSETQ.

The chain employs TRBV19 and TRBJ1-5; 9 positions agree with TRBD1. Per the germline V gene, CDR1 is LNHDA and CDR2 is SQIVND (reference sequence). After removal of 6 bases from V and 0 bases from J, the junction contained 12 bases not matched to a gene. The CDR3 runs 18 residues. This CDR3 reads CASRAGTGPSYSNQPQHF. The CDR3, as DNA: TGTGCCAGTAGGGCCGGGACAGGGCCCAGCTATAGCAATCAGCCCCAGCATTTT.

This clone was observed once. The rearrangement uses TRBV4-2 and TRBJ1-1; TRBD1 aligns across 7 bases. J lost 5 bases, V lost 0 bases, and 9 bases had no gene match. Germline loops: CDR1 LGHNA, CDR2 YNFKEQ. The CDR3 is 16 amino acids. CDR3 sequence reads: CASSQDPTGVGTEAFF. DNA of the CDR3: TGTGCCAGCAGCCAAGATCCCACAGGGGTGGGAACTGAAGCTTTCTTT.

V usage is TRBV29-1 and J usage is TRBJ1-4; D not resolved. The CDR3 totals 13 residues. CDR1 and CDR2 from the germline V gene are SQVTM and ANQGSEA. V lost 8 bases, J lost 8 bases, and 18 bases lay in between. CDR3: CSITGSRGEKLFF. CDR3 DNA: TGCAGCATAACGGGATCCCGCGGAGAAAAACTGTTTTTT.

The rearrangement links TRBV7-9 to TRBJ2-7; TRBD2 is a possible D gene (6 bases). The CDR3 contains 16 residues. Germline loops: CDR1 SEHNR, CDR2 FQNEAQ (reference sequence). The V gene lost 4 bases and the J gene lost 5 bases, with 21 bases spanning the gap. The CDR3 DNA reads as TGTGCCAGCAGCTGGGGGGACCGCCGAAACGGGGACGAGCAGTACTTC. Its translation: CASSWGDRRNGDEQYF.

The chain has TRBV4-3 and TRBJ2-5; D perhaps matches TRBD2 (6 bases). V was cut by 5 bases and J by 2 bases, with 9 bases left in between. This CDR3 is built from 13 residues. Germline CDR1 is LGHNA and CDR2 is YSLEER. The CDR3 coding sequence is TGCGCCAGCAGCTGGGGGAGGCAAGAGACCCAGTACTTC. Its translation: CASSWGRQETQYF.

The rearrangement links TRBV5-1 to TRBJ1-3, with TRBD1 as a possible D gene (5 bases). Deletions cut 4 bases from V and 4 bases from J, with 12 bases between. CDR3 length: 14 residues. Germline CDR1 reads SGHRS; CDR2 reads YFSETQ. The CDR3 coding sequence is TGCGCCAGCAGCCCCGGGACTGACGGAAACACCATATATTTT. Translating it yields CASSPGTDGNTIYF.

This clone was observed a handful of times. The chain combines TRBV19 with TRBJ2-1, with 10 positions matching TRBD2. J lost 7 bases, V lost 4 bases, and 4 bases had no gene match. This CDR3 region has 14 residues. The germline V gene encodes CDR1 LNHDA and CDR2 SQIVND (reference sequence). The CDR3 protein is CASSTASGRNEQFF. In nucleotides, the CDR3 is TGTGCCAGTAGTACGGCTAGCGGGAGAAATGAGCAGTTCTTC.

The genes are TRBV19 and TRBJ2-5; tentatively, D is TRBD2 (5 bases). CDR1 is LNHDA, CDR2 SQIVND, per germline (reference sequence). V was pared by 3 bases and J by 4 bases, with 6 bases between. The CDR3 consists of 12 residues. DNA of the CDR3: TGTGCCAGTAGTATTGAGGGAGAGACCCAGTACTTC. Amino acid sequence: CASSIEGETQYF.

V and J are TRBV6-5 and TRBJ2-5; a possible D gene is TRBD1 (6 bases). Trimming removed 2 bases at V and 4 bases at J, with 14 bases between. This CDR3 has 15 residues. CDR1 is MNHEY, CDR2 SVGAGI, per germline. The CDR3: CASSYLQGGSETQYF. The CDR3 region has the DNA TGTGCCAGCAGTTACCTACAGGGCGGTTCAGAGACCCAGTACTTC.

This clone was recorded a few times. CDR3 in DNA: TGTGCCAGCAGTTACTCGACAGGGACACACACCATATATTTT. Protein product: CASSYSTGTHTIYF. The chain is built from TRBV6-6 and TRBJ1-3; 7 bases agree with TRBD1. Germline V gives CDR1 MNHNY, CDR2 SVGAGI (reference sequence). The length of the CDR3 is 14 residues. J gave up 8 bases and V 0 bases, and 4 bases lay outside the gene matches.

V usage is TRBV30 and J usage is TRBJ1-2; D uncertain. Germline V gene data show CDR1 as GTSNPN and CDR2 as SVGIG (reference sequence). The CDR3 is 12 amino acids. V lost 4 bases to trimming and J lost 0 bases, with 6 bases between them. Here the CDR3 reads CAWTDSNYGYTF. The CDR3 nucleotides read TGTGCCTGGACAGATTCTAACTATGGCTACACCTTC.

This chain connects TRBV6-6 to TRBJ1-3; maybe TRBD1 (5 bases). The CDR3 runs 16 residues. CDR1 and CDR2 (germline): MNHNY, SVGAGI (reference sequence). The germline V and J ends were trimmed by 2 bases and 0 bases, with 11 bases remaining between them. Here the CDR3 reads CASSYVGLPSGNTIYF. The CDR3 region has the DNA TGTGCCAGCAGTTACGTGGGACTCCCCTCTGGAAACACCATATATTTT.

V is TRBV15 and J is TRBJ1-2; 9 bases align to TRBD1. V lost 4 bases and J lost 7; bases outside the gene matches: 4. CDR3 length: 13 residues. CDR1 and CDR2 (germline): LNHNV, YYDKDF (reference sequence). This CDR3 reads CATSTDRGGGYTF. The CDR3, as DNA: TGTGCCACCAGCACGGACAGGGGTGGTGGCTACACCTTC.

The rearrangement uses TRBV5-1 and TRBJ2-3; TRBD2 agrees at 11 bases. CDR1 is SGHRS and CDR2 is YFSETQ in the germline V gene. The CDR3 totals 16 residues. V shed 4 bases and J 2 bases; nucleotides not matched to a gene: 6. The CDR3: CASSPRLAGNTDTQYF. Here the CDR3 DNA reads TGCGCCAGCAGCCCACGACTAGCGGGGAACACAGATACGCAGTATTTT.

This clone was counted a few times. The rearrangement uses TRBV28 and TRBJ2-7; the D gene is possibly TRBD2 (5 bases). The CDR3 is 14 residues long. Trimming stripped 4 bases from V and 3 bases from J, with 13 bases between. CDR1 is MDHEN and CDR2 is SYDVKM in the germline V gene. In DNA form, the CDR3 reads TGTGCCAGCAGTTCCCCTTACCGGGGCTACGAGCAGTACTTC. It specifies CASSSPYRGYEQYF. Supplemented by reference TRBV28 and TRBJ2-7, the full variable domain reads DVKVTQSSRYLVKRTGEKVFLECVQDMDHENMFWYRQDPGLGLRLIYFSYDVKMKEKGDIPEGYSVSREKKERFSLILESASTNQTSMYLCASSSPYRGYEQYFGPGTRLTVT.

The chain joins TRBV29-1 to TRBJ2-7; perhaps TRBD2 as D (6 bases). V was pared by 5 bases and J by 4 bases, with 9 bases between. CDR1 is SQVTM and CDR2 is ANQGSEA in the germline V gene. The CDR3 extends over 11 amino acids. Here the CDR3 reads CSVSSVYEQYF. For the CDR3, the DNA is TGCAGCGTTTCTAGCGTATACGAGCAGTACTTC.